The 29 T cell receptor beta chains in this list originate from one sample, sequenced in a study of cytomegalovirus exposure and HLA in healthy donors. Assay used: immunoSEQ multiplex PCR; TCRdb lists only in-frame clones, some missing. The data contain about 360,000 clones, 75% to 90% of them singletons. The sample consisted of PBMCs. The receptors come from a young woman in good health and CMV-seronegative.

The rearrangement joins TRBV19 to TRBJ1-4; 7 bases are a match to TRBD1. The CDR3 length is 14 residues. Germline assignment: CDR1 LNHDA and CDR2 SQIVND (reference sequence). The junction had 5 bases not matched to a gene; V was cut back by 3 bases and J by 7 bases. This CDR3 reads CASSIDRVGEKLFF. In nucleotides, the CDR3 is TGTGCCAGTAGTATCGACAGGGTAGGTGAAAAACTGTTTTTT.

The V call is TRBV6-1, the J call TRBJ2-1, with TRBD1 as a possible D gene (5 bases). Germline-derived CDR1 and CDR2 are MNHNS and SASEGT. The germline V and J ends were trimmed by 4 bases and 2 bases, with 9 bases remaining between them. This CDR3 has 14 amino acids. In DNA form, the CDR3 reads TGTGCCAGCAGTGTTAAGACAGCCTACAATGAGCAGTTCTTC. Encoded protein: CASSVKTAYNEQFF.

Written as DNA, the CDR3 is TGTGCCAGCAGCTTAGTCATCACAGATACGCAGTATTTT. Amino acids: CASSLVITDTQYF. The V and J genes are TRBV11-2 and TRBJ2-3; D is uncertain. Looked up from germline, CDR1 is SGHAT and CDR2 is FQNNGV. The V gene lost 1 base and the J gene lost 2 bases, with 4 bases spanning the gap. CDR3 size: 13 residues.

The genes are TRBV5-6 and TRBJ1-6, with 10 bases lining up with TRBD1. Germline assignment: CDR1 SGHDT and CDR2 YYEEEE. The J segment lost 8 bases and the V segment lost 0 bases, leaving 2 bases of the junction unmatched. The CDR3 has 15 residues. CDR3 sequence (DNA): TGTGCCAGCAGCTTGGCGGGGACAGGGGATTCACCCCTCCACTTT. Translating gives CASSLAGTGDSPLHF.

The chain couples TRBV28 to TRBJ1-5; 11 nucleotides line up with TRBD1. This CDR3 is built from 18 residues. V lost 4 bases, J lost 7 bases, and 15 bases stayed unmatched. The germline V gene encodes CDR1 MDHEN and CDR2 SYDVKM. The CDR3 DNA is TGTGCCAGCAGTTCTCAAACCGGGACAGGGGGTTCGCGCCAGCCCCAGCATTTT. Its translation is CASSSQTGTGGSRQPQHF.

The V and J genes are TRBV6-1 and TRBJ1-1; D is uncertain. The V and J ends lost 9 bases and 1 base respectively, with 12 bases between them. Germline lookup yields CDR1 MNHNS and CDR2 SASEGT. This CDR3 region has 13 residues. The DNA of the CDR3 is TGTGCCAGTACCAAAACAGCGAACACTGAAGCTTTCTTT. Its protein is CASTKTANTEAFF.

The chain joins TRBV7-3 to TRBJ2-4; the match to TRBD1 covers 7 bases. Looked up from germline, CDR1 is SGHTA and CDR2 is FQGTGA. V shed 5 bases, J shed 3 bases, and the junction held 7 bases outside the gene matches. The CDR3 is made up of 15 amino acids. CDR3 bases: TGTGCCAGCAGCCTGACAGGGCGAGGCAAAAACATTCAGTACTTC. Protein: CASSLTGRGKNIQYF.

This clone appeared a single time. The CDR3 DNA follows: TGTGCCAGCAGCTTATCGGGACTAGCGGGAGGAATCGGGGAGCTGTTTTTT. Translation: CASSLSGLAGGIGELFF. This chain uses TRBV7-9 with TRBJ2-2; 15 bases are shared with TRBD2. J lost 7 bases, V lost 2 bases, and 5 bases had no gene match. This CDR3 spans 17 amino acids. The germline V gene has CDR1 SEHNR and CDR2 FQNEAQ (reference sequence).

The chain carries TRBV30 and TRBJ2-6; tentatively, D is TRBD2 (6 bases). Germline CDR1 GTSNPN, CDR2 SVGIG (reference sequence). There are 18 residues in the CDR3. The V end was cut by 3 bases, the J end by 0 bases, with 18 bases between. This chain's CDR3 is CAWREEGKYISGANVLTF. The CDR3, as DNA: TGTGCCTGGAGGGAGGAGGGGAAGTATATCTCTGGGGCCAACGTCCTGACTTTC.

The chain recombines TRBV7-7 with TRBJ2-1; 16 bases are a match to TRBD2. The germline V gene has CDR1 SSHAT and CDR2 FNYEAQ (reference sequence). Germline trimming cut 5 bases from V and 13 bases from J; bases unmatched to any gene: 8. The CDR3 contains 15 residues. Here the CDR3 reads CASSPGTSGGARQFF. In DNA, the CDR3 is TGTGCCAGCAGCCCCGGGACTAGCGGGGGGGCCCGCCAGTTCTTC.

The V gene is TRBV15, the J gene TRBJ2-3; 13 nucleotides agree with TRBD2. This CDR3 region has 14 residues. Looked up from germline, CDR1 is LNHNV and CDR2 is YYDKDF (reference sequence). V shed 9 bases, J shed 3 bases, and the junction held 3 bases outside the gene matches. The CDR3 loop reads CATRLAGGTDTQYF. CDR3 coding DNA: TGTGCCACTAGACTAGCGGGAGGAACAGATACGCAGTATTTT.

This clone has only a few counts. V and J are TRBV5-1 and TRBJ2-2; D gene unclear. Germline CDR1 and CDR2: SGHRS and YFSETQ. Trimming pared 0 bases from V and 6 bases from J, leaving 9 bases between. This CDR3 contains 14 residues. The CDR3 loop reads CASSLASGPGELFF. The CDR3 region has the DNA TGCGCCAGCAGCTTGGCGTCCGGTCCCGGGGAGCTGTTTTTT.

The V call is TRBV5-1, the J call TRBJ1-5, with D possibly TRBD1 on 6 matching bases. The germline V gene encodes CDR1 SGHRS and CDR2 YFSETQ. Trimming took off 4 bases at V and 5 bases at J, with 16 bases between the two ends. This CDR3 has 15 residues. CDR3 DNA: TGCGCCAGCAGCCTTGATACAGGGCCCCATCAGCCCCAGCATTTT. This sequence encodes CASSLDTGPHQPQHF.

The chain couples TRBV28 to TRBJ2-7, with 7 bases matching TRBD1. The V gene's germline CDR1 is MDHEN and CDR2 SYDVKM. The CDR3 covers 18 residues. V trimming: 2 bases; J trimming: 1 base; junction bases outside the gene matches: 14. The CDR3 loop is CASSLRSWRTGSSYEQYF. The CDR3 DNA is TGTGCCAGCAGTTTAAGGTCGTGGAGGACAGGATCGTCCTACGAGCAGTACTTC.

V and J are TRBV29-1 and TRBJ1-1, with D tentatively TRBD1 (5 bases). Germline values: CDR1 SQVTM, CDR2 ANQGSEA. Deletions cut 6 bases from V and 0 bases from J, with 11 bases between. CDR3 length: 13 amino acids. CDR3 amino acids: CSVTGGVNTEAFF. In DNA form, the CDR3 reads TGCAGCGTCACCGGGGGGGTGAACACTGAAGCTTTCTTT.

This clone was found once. DNA for the CDR3: TGTGCCAGCAGCTTTATCTCTAGCGGGAGGGCCGAACACGAGCAGTACTTC. Translated, it gives CASSFISSGRAEHEQYF. This chain uses TRBV7-9 with TRBJ2-7; 12 nucleotides agree with TRBD2. The CDR3 extends over 17 amino acids. The germline V gene encodes CDR1 SEHNR and CDR2 FQNEAQ (reference sequence). With 3 bases clipped from V and 5 bases from J, the junction kept 11 bases outside the gene matches.

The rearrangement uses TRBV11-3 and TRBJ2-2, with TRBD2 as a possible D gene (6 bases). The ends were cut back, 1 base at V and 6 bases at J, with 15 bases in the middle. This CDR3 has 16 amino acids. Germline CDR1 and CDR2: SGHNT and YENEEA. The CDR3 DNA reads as TGTGCCAGCAGCTTAGGTTTCGGGGGTATGGCCGGGGAGCTGTTTTTT. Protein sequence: CASSLGFGGMAGELFF.

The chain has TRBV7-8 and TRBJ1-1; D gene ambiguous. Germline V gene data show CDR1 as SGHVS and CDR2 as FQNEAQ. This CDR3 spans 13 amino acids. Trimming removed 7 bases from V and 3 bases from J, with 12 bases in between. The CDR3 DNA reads TGTGCCAGCATATCGAGGGAGTACACTGAAGCTTTCTTT. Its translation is CASISREYTEAFF.

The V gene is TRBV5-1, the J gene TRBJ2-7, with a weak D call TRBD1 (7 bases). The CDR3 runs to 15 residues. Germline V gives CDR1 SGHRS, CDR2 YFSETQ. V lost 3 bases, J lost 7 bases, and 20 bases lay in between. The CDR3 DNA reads TGCGCCAGCAGCTCCCGACAGGGATTGGAGGGGGAGCAGTACTTC. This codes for CASSSRQGLEGEQYF.

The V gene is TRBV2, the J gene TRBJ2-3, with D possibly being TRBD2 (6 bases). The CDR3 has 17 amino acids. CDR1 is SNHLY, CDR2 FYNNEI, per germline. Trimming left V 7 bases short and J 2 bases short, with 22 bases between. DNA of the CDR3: TGTGCCAGCAAAATCGATGGTTGGGACTCTAACACAGATACGCAGTATTTT. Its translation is CASKIDGWDSNTDTQYF.

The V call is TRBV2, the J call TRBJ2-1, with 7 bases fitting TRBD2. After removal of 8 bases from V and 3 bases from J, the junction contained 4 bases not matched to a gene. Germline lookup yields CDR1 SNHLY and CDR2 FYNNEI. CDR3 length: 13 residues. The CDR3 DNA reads TGTGCCAGCCGGTGGGAGGGCTACAATGAGCAGTTCTTC. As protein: CASRWEGYNEQFF.

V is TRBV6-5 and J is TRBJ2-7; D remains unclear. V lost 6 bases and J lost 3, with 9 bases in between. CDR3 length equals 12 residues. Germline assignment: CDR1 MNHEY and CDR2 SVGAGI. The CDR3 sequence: CASSVGYYEQYF. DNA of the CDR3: TGTGCCAGCAGCGTCGGGTACTACGAGCAGTACTTC.

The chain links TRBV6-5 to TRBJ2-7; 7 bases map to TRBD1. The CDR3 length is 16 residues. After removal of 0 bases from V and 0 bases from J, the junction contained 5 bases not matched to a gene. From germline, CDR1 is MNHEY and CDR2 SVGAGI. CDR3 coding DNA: TGTGCCAGCAGTTACTCACGGGACAGCAGCTCCTACGAGCAGTACTTC. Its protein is CASSYSRDSSSYEQYF.

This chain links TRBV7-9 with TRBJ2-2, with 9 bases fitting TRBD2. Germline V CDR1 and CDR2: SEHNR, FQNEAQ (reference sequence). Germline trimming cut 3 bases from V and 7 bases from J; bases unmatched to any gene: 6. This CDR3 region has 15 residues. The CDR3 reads CASSFSGRFDGELFF. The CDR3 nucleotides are TGTGCCAGCAGCTTCAGCGGGAGGTTTGACGGGGAGCTGTTTTTT.

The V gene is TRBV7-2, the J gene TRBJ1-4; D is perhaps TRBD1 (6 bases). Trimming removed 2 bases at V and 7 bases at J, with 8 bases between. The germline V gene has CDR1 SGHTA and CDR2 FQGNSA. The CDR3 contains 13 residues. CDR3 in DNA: TGTGCCAGCAGCTTACAGGGGTTTGAAAAACTGTTTTTT. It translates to CASSLQGFEKLFF.

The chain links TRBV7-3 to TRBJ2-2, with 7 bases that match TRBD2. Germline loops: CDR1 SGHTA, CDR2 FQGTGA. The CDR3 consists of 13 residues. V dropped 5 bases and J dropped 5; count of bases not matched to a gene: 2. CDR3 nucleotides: TGTGCCAGCAGCCTCGGGGGGACCGGGGAGCTGTTTTTT. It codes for CASSLGGTGELFF.

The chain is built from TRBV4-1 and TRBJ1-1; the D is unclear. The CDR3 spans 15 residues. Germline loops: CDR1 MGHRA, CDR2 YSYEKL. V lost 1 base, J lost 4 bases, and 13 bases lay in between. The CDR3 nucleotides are TGCGCCAGCAGCCAAGCGTCCCAGGAGGGCACTGAAGCTTTCTTT. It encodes CASSQASQEGTEAFF.

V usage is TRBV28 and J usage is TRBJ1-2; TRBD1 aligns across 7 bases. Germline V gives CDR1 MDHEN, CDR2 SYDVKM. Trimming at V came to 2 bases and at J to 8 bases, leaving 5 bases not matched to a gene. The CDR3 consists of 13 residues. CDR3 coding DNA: TGTGCCAGCAGTTTAGTGACAGGGAGGGGCTACACCTTC. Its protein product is CASSLVTGRGYTF.

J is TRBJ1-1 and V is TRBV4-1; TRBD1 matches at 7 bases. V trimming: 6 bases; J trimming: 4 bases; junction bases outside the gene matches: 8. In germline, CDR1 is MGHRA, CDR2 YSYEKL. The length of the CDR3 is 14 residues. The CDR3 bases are TGCGCCAGCAGTTATGACAGGGCGGTCACTGAAGCTTTCTTT. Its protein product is CASSYDRAVTEAFF.